The rows below give T cell receptor beta chains drawn from one sample of a study of T cells in Graves' hyperthyroidism and ophthalmopathy. TCRdb fed the multiplex PCR reads into MiXCR, producing one record per CDR3 protein. This table holds around 250,000 distinct CDR3 sequences, less than 15% found once. Sequenced: blood. The source of these receptors is a woman aged 35 to 49 with Graves' hyperthyroidism that later progressed to Graves' ophthalmopathy. The CDR3 runs from the conserved cysteine through the conserved F or W. The D gene is left open where the match is weak. Rows give clone size only sometimes, using once, few, many, or a class for an expanded clone.

size	V	D	J	length	CDR3	DNA
many	TRBV2	-	TRBJ1-2	14	CASSKQQGGHGYTF	TGTGCCAGCAGTAAACAACAGGGAGGGCATGGCTACACCTTC
-	TRBV7-9	TRBD2	TRBJ2-4	15	CASSLNTGGNHIQYF	TGTGCCAGCAGCTTAAACACGGGGGGTAATCACATTCAGTACTTC
many	TRBV7-3	-	TRBJ1-1	17	CASSSGGTRPPPAEAFF	TGTGCCAGCAGCTCGGGGGGGACAAGGCCCCCGCCGGCTGAAGCTTTCTTT
few	TRBV28	TRBD1	TRBJ1-3	13	CGSGTGLGNTIYF	TGTGGATCCGGGACAGGCCTTGGAAACACCATATATTTT
-	TRBV6-5	TRBD2	TRBJ2-5	17	CASSYSTIGTSAETQYF	TGTGCCAGCAGTTACTCGACTATTGGGACTAGCGCAGAGACCCAGTACTTC
many	TRBV7-9	TRBD1	TRBJ2-5	16	CASSDRTGKKQETQYF	TGTGCCAGCAGCGACCGGACAGGGAAAAAACAAGAGACCCAGTACTTC
many	TRBV25-1	TRBD2	TRBJ2-5	16	CASSELTSGVQETQYF	TGTGCCAGCAGTGAATTAACTAGCGGGGTCCAAGAGACCCAGTACTTC
many	TRBV11-2	TRBD2	TRBJ2-7	16	CASSLGTSGRADEQYF	TGTGCCAGCAGCTTAGGGACTAGCGGGAGGGCGGACGAGCAGTACTTC
many	TRBV7-3	-	TRBJ2-1	11	CASSPKGEQFF	TGTGCCAGCAGCCCTAAGGGTGAGCAGTTCTTC
many	TRBV15	-	TRBJ1-1	16	CATSRDLLQGVAEAFF	TGTGCCACCAGCAGAGATCTCCTCCAGGGAGTGGCTGAAGCTTTCTTT
many	TRBV25-1	TRBD1	TRBJ2-7	16	CASSEYPTGAAYEQYF	TGTGCCAGCAGTGAATACCCGACAGGGGCCGCCTACGAGCAGTACTTC
many	TRBV29-1	TRBD2	TRBJ2-5	15	CSVDHSASGKETQYF	TGCAGCGTTGATCACTCAGCTAGCGGAAAAGAGACCCAGTACTTC
many	TRBV11-2	-	TRBJ2-1	18	CASSFRRDPTSSYNEQFF	TGTGCCAGCAGCTTCCGCCGGGACCCGACGAGCTCCTACAATGAGCAGTTCTTC
many	TRBV3-1	TRBD1	TRBJ1-5	15	CASSQGTGGNQPQHF	TGTGCCAGCAGCCAAGGGACAGGAGGCAATCAGCCCCAGCATTTT
few	TRBV27	TRBD1	TRBJ2-7	17	CASSLSFGGQGVNEQYF	TGTGCCAGCAGTTTAAGTTTTGGGGGACAGGGGGTAAACGAGCAGTACTTC
many	TRBV5-1	-	TRBJ1-5	13	CASSLLGGSAQHF	TGCGCCAGCAGCTTGTTAGGAGGGTCAGCCCAGCATTTT
many	TRBV20-1	-	TRBJ2-1	15	CSARDYKIRGNEQFF	TGCAGTGCTAGAGATTACAAGATTCGGGGCAATGAGCAGTTCTTC
many	TRBV9	-	TRBJ1-1	13	CASSVRVNTEAFF	TGTGCCAGCAGCGTCCGTGTGAACACTGAAGCTTTCTTT
many	TRBV6-1	-	TRBJ2-3	12	CASSSATDTQYF	TGTGCCAGCAGTTCCGCTACAGATACGCAGTATTTT
many	TRBV20-1	-	TRBJ2-7	15	CSARDEGKITYEQYF	TGCAGTGCTAGAGACGAGGGGAAGATTACCTACGAGCAGTACTTC
many	TRBV7-3	-	TRBJ2-5	13	CASSREVQETQYF	TGTGCCAGCAGCCGTGAGGTCCAAGAGACCCAGTACTTC
many	TRBV7-3	-	TRBJ1-4	13	CASSLTTGGKLFF	TGTGCCAGCAGCTTAACGACCGGGGGAAAACTGTTTTTT